These T cell receptor beta chains were read from a single sample in a study of cytomegalovirus exposure and HLA in healthy donors. Clones were read by immunoSEQ multiplex PCR, and TCRdb kept only the in-frame ones, dropping some. The top ten clones hold about 4.3% of a sample with about 110,000 clones, approximately 80% of them seen once. Sequencing was performed on PBMCs. The origin of the receptors is a male donor in good health and CMV-seronegative. Both conserved end residues are part of each CDR3. The D gene is left open where the match is weak. Clone size, where shown, is once, few, many, or a class for clones that have expanded.

v_call: TRBV7-2; j_call: TRBJ2-2; d_call: NA; clone_size: NA; cdr3_nt: TGTGCCAGCAGCCAGAACCAGGGGCCCGGGGAGCTGTTTTTT; cdr3_aa: CASSQNQGPGELFF
v_call: TRBV7-9; j_call: TRBJ2-7; d_call: TRBD2; clone_size: NA; cdr3_nt: TGTGCCAGCAGCTTAGTTGCGGGAGGAAGGTACGAGCAGTACTTC; cdr3_aa: CASSLVAGGRYEQYF
v_call: TRBV28; j_call: TRBJ1-1; d_call: NA; clone_size: NA; cdr3_nt: TGTGCCAGCACCGAAAGGGGGTTTCTACGGGAAGCTTTCTTT; cdr3_aa: CASTERGFLREAFF
v_call: TRBV7-9; j_call: TRBJ1-2; d_call: NA; clone_size: NA; cdr3_nt: TGTGCCAGCAGCTTACCAGCGGGTAACTATGGCTACACCTTC; cdr3_aa: CASSLPAGNYGYTF
v_call: TRBV27; j_call: TRBJ1-2; d_call: TRBD1; clone_size: NA; cdr3_nt: TGTGCCAGCAGTTTATCGACAGGGGTCGGCTACACCTTC; cdr3_aa: CASSLSTGVGYTF
v_call: TRBV9; j_call: TRBJ2-3; d_call: TRBD2; clone_size: NA; cdr3_nt: TGTGCCAGCAGCGCCGGGACTAGCGGTAGAGATACGCAGTATTTT; cdr3_aa: CASSAGTSGRDTQYF
v_call: TRBV28; j_call: TRBJ2-7; d_call: NA; clone_size: NA; cdr3_nt: TGTGCCAGCAGTTTAGGACAGACCTACGAGCAGTACTTC; cdr3_aa: CASSLGQTYEQYF
v_call: TRBV6-1; j_call: TRBJ1-2; d_call: TRBD1; clone_size: NA; cdr3_nt: TGTGCCAGCAGTGAACCGGGACAGAGGGGGTGGGGGCTCTATGGCTACACCTTC; cdr3_aa: CASSEPGQRGWGLYGYTF
v_call: TRBV7-9; j_call: TRBJ1-4; d_call: NA; clone_size: once; cdr3_nt: TGTGCCAGCAGCCGAGCAGACCAGGGGCTGTTTTTT; cdr3_aa: CASSRADQGLFF
v_call: TRBV10-2; j_call: TRBJ1-1; d_call: NA; clone_size: few; cdr3_nt: TGCGCCATCATGCGGGGGAACACTGAAGCTTTCTTT; cdr3_aa: CAIMRGNTEAFF
v_call: TRBV7-9; j_call: TRBJ2-5; d_call: NA; clone_size: NA; cdr3_nt: TGTGCCAGCAGCCCTAGCGCCCAAGAGACCCAGTACTTC; cdr3_aa: CASSPSAQETQYF
v_call: TRBV2; j_call: TRBJ1-4; d_call: NA; clone_size: NA; cdr3_nt: TGTGCCAGTATAGCAGGGGTTGCAACTAATGAAAAACTGTTTTTT; cdr3_aa: CASIAGVATNEKLFF
v_call: TRBV5-1; j_call: TRBJ2-2; d_call: TRBD1; clone_size: NA; cdr3_nt: TGCGCCAGCAGCTTGGGACAGGGGTACGGCGGGGAGCTGTTTTTT; cdr3_aa: CASSLGQGYGGELFF
v_call: TRBV27; j_call: TRBJ1-1; d_call: TRBD1; clone_size: few; cdr3_nt: TGTGCCAGCAGTTTACTTAACCGGGACAGTAACACTGAAGCTTTCTTT; cdr3_aa: CASSLLNRDSNTEAFF
v_call: TRBV28; j_call: TRBJ1-2; d_call: TRBD1; clone_size: NA; cdr3_nt: TGTGCCAGCAGTTCAGGGGGAGCTAACTATGGCTACACCTTC; cdr3_aa: CASSSGGANYGYTF
v_call: TRBV5-4; j_call: TRBJ2-1; d_call: NA; clone_size: NA; cdr3_nt: TGTGCCAGCAGGCCAGTCCCGGGAGCCCGCTCCTACAATGAGCAGTTCTTC; cdr3_aa: CASRPVPGARSYNEQFF
v_call: TRBV6-4; j_call: TRBJ2-1; d_call: NA; clone_size: NA; cdr3_nt: TGTGCCAGCAGTGACTTTGCGGAGCGCAATGAGCAGTTCTTC; cdr3_aa: CASSDFAERNEQFF
v_call: TRBV5-3; j_call: TRBJ2-5; d_call: NA; clone_size: NA; cdr3_nt: TGTGCCAGAAGCCCCCCGCGGGAGACCCAGTACTTC; cdr3_aa: CARSPPRETQYF
v_call: TRBV30; j_call: TRBJ2-7; d_call: NA; clone_size: NA; cdr3_nt: TGTGCCTGGACCCCTCATCTAGGGGGCGAGCAGTACTTC; cdr3_aa: CAWTPHLGGEQYF
v_call: TRBV27; j_call: TRBJ2-2; d_call: TRBD2; clone_size: NA; cdr3_nt: TGTGCCAGCAGTTTATCTGGCGGGAGTCTAAACACCGGGGAGCTGTTTTTT; cdr3_aa: CASSLSGGSLNTGELFF
v_call: TRBV7-6; j_call: TRBJ1-5; d_call: NA; clone_size: NA; cdr3_nt: TGTGCCAGCAGCTTGCAGGGTGGCTATCAGCCCCAGCATTTT; cdr3_aa: CASSLQGGYQPQHF
v_call: TRBV27; j_call: TRBJ1-1; d_call: TRBD1; clone_size: NA; cdr3_nt: TGTGCCAGCATGAGAGGGGGCGCTAGGTTAGGGACTGAAGCTTTCTTT; cdr3_aa: CASMRGGARLGTEAFF
v_call: TRBV7-2; j_call: TRBJ1-5; d_call: TRBD1; clone_size: NA; cdr3_nt: TGTGCCAGCAGCTTAGCGGGACAGGGTTATCAGCCCCAGCATTTT; cdr3_aa: CASSLAGQGYQPQHF
v_call: TRBV21-1; j_call: TRBJ2-3; d_call: NA; clone_size: NA; cdr3_nt: TGTGCCAGCACCGGGAAATGGGACAGGCTCTTTCCCACAGATACGCAGTATTTT; cdr3_aa: CASTGKWDRLFPTDTQYF
v_call: TRBV4-2; j_call: TRBJ1-3; d_call: NA; clone_size: NA; cdr3_nt: TGTGCCAGCAGCCAAGAGCTTCGGGACACCATATATTTT; cdr3_aa: CASSQELRDTIYF
v_call: TRBV7-9; j_call: TRBJ2-3; d_call: TRBD2; clone_size: NA; cdr3_nt: TGTGCCAGCAGCCCCACCTGGACTAGCGGGAGGGCCGGTGATACGCAGTATTTT; cdr3_aa: CASSPTWTSGRAGDTQYF
v_call: TRBV5-1; j_call: TRBJ1-1; d_call: NA; clone_size: once; cdr3_nt: TGCGCCAGCAGCTTGGAACACAGCCTTAACACTGAAGCTTTCTTT; cdr3_aa: CASSLEHSLNTEAFF
v_call: TRBV27; j_call: TRBJ2-1; d_call: NA; clone_size: NA; cdr3_nt: TGTGCCACCAGGGGACTACTGGAGCAGTTCTTC; cdr3_aa: CATRGLLEQFF
v_call: TRBV30; j_call: TRBJ2-3; d_call: TRBD2; clone_size: NA; cdr3_nt: TGTGCCTCGGGAGCGGGAGGGAGCACAGATACGCAGTGTTTT; cdr3_aa: CASGAGGSTDTQCF
v_call: TRBV5-6; j_call: TRBJ2-1; d_call: TRBD2; clone_size: NA; cdr3_nt: TGTGCCAGCAACTCTGTCGGGACTAGCGGGACTGTTGAGCAGTTCTTC; cdr3_aa: CASNSVGTSGTVEQFF
v_call: TRBV19; j_call: TRBJ1-5; d_call: TRBD1; clone_size: NA; cdr3_nt: TGTGCCAGAGGGACAGGGTGTCAGCCCCAGCATTTT; cdr3_aa: CARGTGCQPQHF
v_call: TRBV30; j_call: TRBJ2-7; d_call: NA; clone_size: NA; cdr3_nt: TGTGCCTGGAGTCCCCTGGACTGGTATCATCCCTACGACGAGCAGTACTTC; cdr3_aa: CAWSPLDWYHPYDEQYF
v_call: TRBV28; j_call: TRBJ1-5; d_call: NA; clone_size: NA; cdr3_nt: TGTGCCAGCAGGGGGCAGGGCAATCAGCCCCAGCATTTT; cdr3_aa: CASRGQGNQPQHF
v_call: TRBV6-5; j_call: TRBJ1-3; d_call: TRBD1; clone_size: NA; cdr3_nt: TGTGCCAGCAGTCTTGACAGGGTCTCTGGAAACACCATATATTTT; cdr3_aa: CASSLDRVSGNTIYF
v_call: TRBV5-1; j_call: TRBJ1-2; d_call: NA; clone_size: NA; cdr3_nt: TGCGCCAGCAGCTTGGACGGCAGGGACTACTATGGCTACACCTTC; cdr3_aa: CASSLDGRDYYGYTF
v_call: TRBV4-1; j_call: TRBJ2-7; d_call: TRBD2; clone_size: once; cdr3_nt: TGCGCCAGCAGCGAGGGACTAGCCGATCGGAACGAGCAGTACTTC; cdr3_aa: CASSEGLADRNEQYF
v_call: TRBV5-4; j_call: TRBJ2-3; d_call: TRBD2; clone_size: NA; cdr3_nt: TGTGCCAGCAGCCCCCGGACTAGCGGGAGGGCCAAAGATACGCAGTATTTT; cdr3_aa: CASSPRTSGRAKDTQYF
v_call: TRBV7-7; j_call: TRBJ2-3; d_call: TRBD2; clone_size: NA; cdr3_nt: TGTGCCAGCAGCCCGACTAGCGGGTACACAGATACGCAGTATTTT; cdr3_aa: CASSPTSGYTDTQYF
v_call: TRBV29-1; j_call: TRBJ1-1; d_call: NA; clone_size: NA; cdr3_nt: TGCAGCGTTGAAACTTTGAACACTGAAGCTTTCTTT; cdr3_aa: CSVETLNTEAFF
v_call: TRBV5-4; j_call: TRBJ1-1; d_call: NA; clone_size: medium-sized; cdr3_nt: TGTGCCAGCAGCTTGGACATCTTGAACACTGAAGCTTTCTTT; cdr3_aa: CASSLDILNTEAFF
v_call: TRBV27; j_call: TRBJ2-5; d_call: TRBD2; clone_size: NA; cdr3_nt: TGTGCCAGCAGTCGAACTAGCGACCGGGAGACCCAGTACTTC; cdr3_aa: CASSRTSDRETQYF
v_call: TRBV30; j_call: TRBJ1-5; d_call: NA; clone_size: NA; cdr3_nt: TGTGCCTGGAGTGAGGACAGCTTTAGCAATCAGCCCCAGCATTTT; cdr3_aa: CAWSEDSFSNQPQHF